Given below is one T cell receptor (beta chain) in context. Construction of the TCRbeta library involved unique molecular identifiers. One entry per CDR3 protein results from TCRdb running MiXCR on the PCR reads. The sample has 640,000 or so distinct CDR3 sequences; approximately 15% are singletons. This sample is drawn from a study of T-cell reconstitution after alpha-beta-depleted transplantation in children. The sequencing here drew on PBMCs from the stem cell graft donor, taken from the stem cell graft. This receptor was obtained from a human donor who donated a stem cell graft to a child with acute myeloid leukemia.

CDR3 DNA sequence: TGCAGTTGGGCCCTGGCACGGGGGGGTAAAAACATTCAGTACTTC. It yields the protein CSWALARGGKNIQYF. The chain combines TRBV20-1 with TRBJ2-4; 8 bases match TRBD2. CDR1 is DFQATT and CDR2 is SNEGSKA in the germline V gene (reference sequence). This CDR3 spans 15 amino acids. V was clipped by 8 bases and J by 4 bases; unmatched bases: 13.